The 14 T cell receptor beta chains listed next were all sequenced from one sample in a study of T cells after yellow fever vaccination. From the 5' RACE reads, TCRdb called clonotypes with MiXCR, one entry per CDR3 protein. The sample lists some 420,000 distinct CDR3 sequences, about 17% occurring once. Sequencing used PBMCs, obtained before the yellow fever booster vaccination. These receptors all stem from a man in his late teens or twenties who received the YFV17D yellow fever vaccine.

This clonotype was seen a handful of times. The V and J genes are TRBV7-8 and TRBJ2-7, with D tentatively TRBD2 (6 bases). CDR1 and CDR2 (germline): SGHVS, FQNEAQ. V lost 5 bases and J 3 bases, leaving 17 bases between the germline ends. The CDR3 is made up of 15 amino acids. The CDR3 DNA follows: TGTGCCAGCAGCAGTTGGGGGACCGGGGGCTACGAGCAGTACTTC. Protein product: CASSSWGTGGYEQYF.

The DNA for the CDR3 is TGTGCCAGCAGCTCGACAGGGGTGGGGACCCAGTACTTC. Encoded protein: CASSSTGVGTQYF. The chain uses TRBV28 and TRBJ2-5, with TRBD1 matching over 8 bases. The CDR3 loop spans 13 amino acids. J gave up 7 bases and V 6 bases, and 7 bases lay outside the gene matches. Germline V gives CDR1 MDHEN, CDR2 SYDVKM.

This clonotype showed up just a few times. The chain combines TRBV5-1 with TRBJ2-2; tentatively, D is TRBD1 (6 bases). Per germline, CDR1 SGHRS and CDR2 YFSETQ. The CDR3 is 17 amino acids. V was shortened by 0 bases and J by 3 bases, with 15 bases between the two germline ends. The CDR3 loop reads CASSLDIMGTHTGELFF. In nucleotides, the CDR3 is TGCGCCAGCAGCTTGGATATCATGGGGACACACACCGGGGAGCTGTTTTTT.

The rearrangement joins TRBV5-1 to TRBJ2-3; perhaps TRBD2 as D (5 bases). Trimming removed 5 bases at V and 0 bases at J, with 13 bases between. The CDR3 is 15 amino acids. Per the germline V gene, CDR1 is SGHRS and CDR2 is YFSETQ. CDR3 nucleotide sequence: TGCGCCAGCAGTCACGCGGGTCCCAGCACAGATACGCAGTATTTT. Translated, it gives CASSHAGPSTDTQYF.

The sample holds a few counts of this clonotype. The V call is TRBV7-9, the J call TRBJ2-7; 10 bases agree with TRBD2. Trimming at V came to 6 bases and at J to 3 bases, leaving 8 bases not matched to a gene. CDR1 and CDR2 from the germline V gene are SEHNR and FQNEAQ (reference sequence). The CDR3 spans 15 residues. Here the CDR3 DNA reads TGTGCCAGCAGTGACCGGACTAGCGGTTACTACGAGCAGTACGTC. Its protein product is CASSDRTSGYYEQYV.

The rearrangement joins TRBV24-1 to TRBJ2-7; no clear D gene. V shed 5 bases and J shed 4 bases, with 11 bases lying between them. From germline, CDR1 is KGHDR and CDR2 SFDVKD. This CDR3 has 13 residues. The CDR3 region has the DNA TGTGCCACCAGTGCCGGCCGAGGTTACGAGCAGTACTTC. Amino acids: CATSAGRGYEQYF.

The V and J genes are TRBV12-3 or TRBV12-4 and TRBJ1-4, with 8 bases fitting TRBD1. J gave up 4 bases and V 4 bases, and 8 bases lay outside the gene matches. CDR3 size: 16 residues. Here the CDR3 DNA reads TGTGCCAGCAGTTCACCGGGACAGGTCCTTAATGAAAAACTGTTTTTT. Protein: CASSSPGQVLNEKLFF.

This chain connects TRBV2 to TRBJ2-4; no firm D call. This CDR3 spans 14 amino acids. The V end was cut by 3 bases, the J end by 6 bases, with 12 bases between. Germline CDR1 and CDR2: SNHLY and FYNNEI. CDR3 loop: CASSDGRSPNIQYF. CDR3 bases: TGTGCCAGCAGTGACGGCAGGTCGCCAAACATTCAGTACTTC.

This clonotype occurred a few times. This sequence joins TRBV6-1 and TRBJ1-2; possible D gene TRBD1, 5 bases. The ends were cut back, 2 bases at V and 7 bases at J, with 11 bases in the middle. Germline CDR1 is MNHNS and CDR2 is SASEGT. The CDR3 spans 13 residues. In DNA form, the CDR3 reads TGTGCCAGCAGTGAACAGGGAGTTCGTGGCTACACCTTC. Translating gives CASSEQGVRGYTF.

This clonotype was counted a few times. The chain links TRBV29-1 to TRBJ2-3; a possible D gene is TRBD1 (6 bases). The V gene's germline CDR1 is SQVTM and CDR2 ANQGSEA. The CDR3 length is 16 residues. V lost 4 bases and J 6 bases, leaving 23 bases between the germline ends. CDR3 in DNA: TGCAGCGTTGGCGCCTCCGGGACAACGCATGGGGATACGCAGTATTTT. It translates to CSVGASGTTHGDTQYF.

This clonotype was picked up a small number of times. The chain couples TRBV4-3 to TRBJ1-2; possible D gene TRBD1, 6 bases. Germline lookup yields CDR1 LGHNA and CDR2 YSLEER. Trimming stripped 4 bases from V and 2 bases from J, with 17 bases between. This CDR3 has 16 residues. This CDR3 is CASSPIVQGRNYGYTF. The CDR3 nucleotides read TGCGCCAGCAGCCCAATAGTTCAGGGGCGGAACTATGGCTACACCTTC.

This clonotype has a handful of counts. This chain uses TRBV7-9 with TRBJ2-3, with D tentatively TRBD1 (6 bases). Germline V gene data show CDR1 as SEHNR and CDR2 as FQNEAQ (reference sequence). The CDR3 consists of 13 residues. Trimming pared 5 bases from V and 6 bases from J, leaving 12 bases between. This chain's CDR3 is CASSLSQGDTQYF. Here the CDR3 DNA reads TGTGCCAGCAGCCTATCCCAGGGGGATACGCAGTATTTT.

This clonotype turned up a few times. V and J are TRBV6-5 and TRBJ2-3, with 8 bases matching TRBD1. V lost 0 bases, J lost 4 bases, and 6 bases stayed unmatched. CDR1 and CDR2 (germline): MNHEY, SVGAGI. This CDR3 has 16 amino acids. CDR3 nucleotide sequence: TGTGCCAGCAGTTACTCGAGCGTGACAGGGGCAGATACGCAGTATTTT. Translation: CASSYSSVTGADTQYF.

Many counts were recorded for this clonotype. The rearrangement uses TRBV12-3 or TRBV12-4 and TRBJ1-2; D is uncertain. This CDR3 spans 15 amino acids. V was trimmed by 3 bases and J by 0 bases, leaving 11 bases between them. CDR3 amino acids: CASSFSQVANYGYTF. The CDR3 DNA reads TGTGCCAGCAGTTTTTCGCAGGTTGCTAACTATGGCTACACCTTC.